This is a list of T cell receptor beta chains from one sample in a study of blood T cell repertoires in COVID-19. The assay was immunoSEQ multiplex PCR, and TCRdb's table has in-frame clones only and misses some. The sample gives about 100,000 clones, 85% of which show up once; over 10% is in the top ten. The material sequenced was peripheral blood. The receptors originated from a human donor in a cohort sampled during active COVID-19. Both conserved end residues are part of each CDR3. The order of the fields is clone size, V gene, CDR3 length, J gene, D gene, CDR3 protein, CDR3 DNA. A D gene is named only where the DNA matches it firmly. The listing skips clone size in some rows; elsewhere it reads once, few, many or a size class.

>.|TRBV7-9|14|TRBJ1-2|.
CASSPTTGLHGYTF
TGTGCCAGCAGTCCAACAACAGGGCTACATGGCTACACCTTC
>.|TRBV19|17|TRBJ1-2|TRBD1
CASSTGQGLNPNYGYTF
TGTGCCAGTAGTACAGGACAGGGTTTGAACCCTAACTATGGCTACACCTTC
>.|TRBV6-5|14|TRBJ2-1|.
CASTYGSSRGEQFF
TGTGCCAGCACCTATGGGAGTTCCCGGGGAGAGCAGTTCTTC
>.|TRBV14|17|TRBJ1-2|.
CASSQAGGRGKNYGYTF
TGTGCCAGCAGCCAAGCCGGTGGCAGGGGAAAAAACTATGGCTACACCTTC
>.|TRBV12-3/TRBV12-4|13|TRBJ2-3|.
CASSSPGGDTQYF
TGTGCCAGCAGTTCCCCCGGCGGGGATACGCAGTATTTT
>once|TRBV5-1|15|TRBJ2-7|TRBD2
CASSPTGTSGTEQYF
TGCGCCAGCAGCCCAACCGGGACTAGCGGGACGGAGCAGTACTTC
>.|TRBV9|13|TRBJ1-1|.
CASSGGPLRVAFF
TGTGCCAGCAGCGGAGGACCGCTCAGGGTAGCTTTCTTT
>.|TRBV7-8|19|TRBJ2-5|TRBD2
CASSLEGIGLAGDQETQYF
TGTGCCAGCAGCTTAGAAGGGATCGGACTAGCGGGAGACCAAGAGACCCAGTACTTC
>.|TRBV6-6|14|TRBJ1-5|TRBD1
CASTIDREFKPQHF
TGTGCCAGCACCATTGACAGGGAGTTCAAGCCCCAGCATTTT
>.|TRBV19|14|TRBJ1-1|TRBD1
CASSPQGRNTEAFF
TGTGCCAGTAGCCCACAGGGGCGTAACACTGAAGCTTTCTTT
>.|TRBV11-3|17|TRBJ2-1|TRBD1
CASSLGVWGDRGNEQFF
TGTGCCAGCAGCTTAGGCGTGTGGGGTGACAGGGGGAATGAGCAGTTCTTC
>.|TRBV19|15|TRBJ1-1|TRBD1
CASSIELQGAAEAFF
TGTGCCAGTAGTATAGAACTACAGGGGGCGGCTGAAGCTTTCTTT
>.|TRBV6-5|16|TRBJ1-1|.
CASSYSARLGVTEAFF
TGTGCCAGCAGTTACTCCGCCCGACTCGGGGTCACTGAAGCTTTCTTT
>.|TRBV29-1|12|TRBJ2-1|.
CSVEDLGDEQFF
TGCAGCGTTGAAGATCTCGGGGATGAGCAGTTCTTC
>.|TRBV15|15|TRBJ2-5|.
CATSRVAAIQETQYF
TGTGCCACCAGCAGAGTAGCCGCCATCCAAGAGACCCAGTACTTC
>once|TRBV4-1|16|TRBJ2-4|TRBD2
CASSQELAVAKNIQYF
TGCGCCAGCAGCCAAGAACTAGCGGTCGCCAAAAACATTCAGTACTTC
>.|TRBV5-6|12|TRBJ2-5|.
CASRERGETQYF
TGTGCCAGCAGAGAACGAGGGGAGACCCAGTACTTC
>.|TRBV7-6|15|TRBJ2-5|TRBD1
CASSLADRVLETQYF
TGTGCCAGCAGCTTAGCCGACAGGGTTCTGGAGACCCAGTACTTC
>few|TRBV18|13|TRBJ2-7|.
CASSTTGVYEQYF
TGTGCCAGCTCAACGACAGGAGTCTACGAGCAGTACTTC
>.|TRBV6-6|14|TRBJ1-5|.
CASSYREDNQPQHF
TGTGCCAGCAGTTACCGGGAAGACAATCAGCCCCAGCATTTT
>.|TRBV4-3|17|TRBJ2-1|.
CASSQDPRGSSYNEQFF
TGCGCCAGCAGCCAAGATCCCCGGGGGAGCTCCTACAATGAGCAGTTCTTC
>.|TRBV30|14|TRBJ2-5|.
CAWSVVLFQETQYF
TGTGCCTGGAGTGTTGTTCTCTTCCAAGAGACCCAGTACTTC
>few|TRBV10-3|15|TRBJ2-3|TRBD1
CAISWDRESADTQYF
TGTGCCATCAGCTGGGACAGGGAATCCGCAGATACGCAGTATTTT
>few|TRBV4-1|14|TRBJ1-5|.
CASSLTGRVAPQHF
TGCGCCAGCAGCCTCACGGGCAGGGTAGCGCCCCAGCATTTT
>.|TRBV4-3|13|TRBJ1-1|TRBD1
CASSLQGTGEAFF
TGCGCCAGCAGCCTACAGGGGACAGGGGAAGCTTTCTTT
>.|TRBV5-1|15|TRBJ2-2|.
CASSQGPPGTGELFF
TGCGCCAGCAGCCAGGGGCCCCCGGGCACCGGGGAGCTGTTTTTT
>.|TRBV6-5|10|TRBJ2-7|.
CASIGGEQYF
TGTGCCAGTATCGGGGGCGAGCAGTACTTC
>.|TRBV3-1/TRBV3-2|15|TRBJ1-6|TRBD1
CASSQDWDSNSPLHF
TGTGCCAGCAGCCAAGATTGGGACAGTAATTCACCCCTCCACTTT
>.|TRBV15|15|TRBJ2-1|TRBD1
CATSSRTGGYNEQFF
TGTGCCACCAGCAGCAGGACAGGGGGATACAATGAGCAGTTCTTC
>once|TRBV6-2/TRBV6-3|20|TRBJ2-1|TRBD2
CASSTNLLAGGRREWGEQFF
TGTGCCAGCAGCACAAACCTTCTAGCGGGGGGCAGGAGAGAATGGGGTGAGCAGTTCTTC
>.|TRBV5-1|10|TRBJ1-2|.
CASQGSGYTF
TGCGCCAGCCAGGGTAGTGGCTACACCTTC